A selection of T cell receptor beta chains follows, all from one sample in a study of cytomegalovirus exposure and HLA in healthy donors. The table came from immunoSEQ multiplex PCR; TCRdb's copy has only in-frame clones and leaves some out. The sample includes 160,000 or so clones, roughly three quarters of them seen just once. The sample comprised PBMCs. The origin of the receptors is a woman aged 40-49 years in good health and CMV-seropositive. CDR3s include the opening cysteine and the closing phenylalanine or tryptophan. Each record gives: J gene, clone size, V gene, D gene, CDR3 DNA, CDR3 protein. The D gene is left open where the match is weak. For some rows the clone size is stated as once, few or many, or as a class when expanded; others skip it.

TRBJ1-1 | . | TRBV6-5 | . | TGTGCCAGCAGCCGACAGGCGAGGAGCACTGAAGCTTTCTTT | CASSRQARSTEAFF
TRBJ1-6 | . | TRBV5-1 | TRBD1 | TGCGCCAGCAGTTTACAAGGACAGGGAGAGGGGTCACCCCTCCACTTT | CASSLQGQGEGSPLHF
TRBJ2-5 | . | TRBV7-2 | TRBD2 | TGTGCCAGCAGCCTTACGACTAGCGGGCAAGAGACCCAGTACTTC | CASSLTTSGQETQYF
TRBJ1-1 | . | TRBV29-1 | . | TGCAGCGTTGGAGGGGGGGGGAACACTGAAGCTTTCTTT | CSVGGGGNTEAFF
TRBJ2-7 | . | TRBV6-1 | TRBD2 | TGTGCCAGCAGTGAAGCTGAAGCGGGGGGTTACGAGCAGTACTTC | CASSEAEAGGYEQYF
TRBJ2-7 | . | TRBV7-9 | . | TGTGCCAGCAGCTTAACGCACTGGCAGGGTTCCTACGAGCAGTACTTC | CASSLTHWQGSYEQYF
TRBJ2-7 | few | TRBV4-3 | . | TGCGCCAGCAGCCAAGAATCTGGGGGACTCTACGAGCAGTACTTC | CASSQESGGLYEQYF
TRBJ2-6 | . | TRBV4-3 | . | TGCGCCAGCAGCCAAGATGATTTGGGTTCTGGGGCCAACGGCCTGACTTTC | CASSQDDLGSGANGLTF
TRBJ2-7 | . | TRBV19 | TRBD2 | TGTGCCAGTAGTTTCGGGGGGAACTACGAGCAGTACTTC | CASSFGGNYEQYF
TRBJ2-2 | . | TRBV7-9 | TRBD1 | TGTGCCAGCAGCTCGTGGGACAGGGACACCGGGGAGCTGTTTTTT | CASSSWDRDTGELFF
TRBJ1-1 | . | TRBV30 | TRBD1 | TGTGCCTGGACCCGGACAGGGGGCTGGCGCACTGAAGCTTTCTTT | CAWTRTGGWRTEAFF
TRBJ1-2 | . | TRBV29-1 | TRBD1 | TGCAGCGCCCCGGACAGGGGGGACTATGGCTACACCTTC | CSAPDRGDYGYTF
TRBJ1-2 | few | TRBV30 | . | TGTGCCTGGAGCAGCGGCGCAGACCGGATCTATGGCTACACCTTC | CAWSSGADRIYGYTF
TRBJ1-6 | . | TRBV7-9 | TRBD1 | TGTGCCAGCAGCGTAAACCGGGACAGGACTGAACCCCTCCACTTT | CASSVNRDRTEPLHF